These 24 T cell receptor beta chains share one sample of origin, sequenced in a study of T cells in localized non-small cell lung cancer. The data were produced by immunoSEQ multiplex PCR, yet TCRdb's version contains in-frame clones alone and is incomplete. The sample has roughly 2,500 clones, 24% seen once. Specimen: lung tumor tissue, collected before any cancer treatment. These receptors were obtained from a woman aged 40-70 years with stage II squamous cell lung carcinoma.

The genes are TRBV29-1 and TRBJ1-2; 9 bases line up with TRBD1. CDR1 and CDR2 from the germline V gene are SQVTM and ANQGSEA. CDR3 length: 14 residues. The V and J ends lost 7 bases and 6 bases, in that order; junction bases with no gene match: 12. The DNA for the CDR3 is TGCAGCGGCTACCTACAGGGGGCGTATAATGGCTACACCTTC. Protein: CSGYLQGAYNGYTF.

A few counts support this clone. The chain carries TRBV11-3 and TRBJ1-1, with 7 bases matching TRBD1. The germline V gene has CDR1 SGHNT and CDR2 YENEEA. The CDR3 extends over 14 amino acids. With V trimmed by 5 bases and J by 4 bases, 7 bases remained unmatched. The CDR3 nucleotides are TGTGCCAGCAGCCAAACAGGGGAGAGCACTGAAGCTTTCTTT. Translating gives CASSQTGESTEAFF.

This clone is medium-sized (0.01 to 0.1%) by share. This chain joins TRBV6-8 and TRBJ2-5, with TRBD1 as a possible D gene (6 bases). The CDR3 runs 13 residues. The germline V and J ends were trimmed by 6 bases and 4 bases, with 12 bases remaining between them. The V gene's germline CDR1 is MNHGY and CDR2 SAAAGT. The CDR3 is CASRNRVGETQYF. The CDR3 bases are TGTGCCAGCAGAAACAGGGTTGGAGAGACCCAGTACTTC.

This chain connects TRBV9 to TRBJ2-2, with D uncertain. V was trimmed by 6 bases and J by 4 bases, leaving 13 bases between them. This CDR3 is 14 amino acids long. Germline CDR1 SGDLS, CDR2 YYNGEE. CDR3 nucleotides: TGTGCCAGCATTCCCCCAGACGCCACCGGGGAGCTGTTTTTT. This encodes CASIPPDATGELFF.

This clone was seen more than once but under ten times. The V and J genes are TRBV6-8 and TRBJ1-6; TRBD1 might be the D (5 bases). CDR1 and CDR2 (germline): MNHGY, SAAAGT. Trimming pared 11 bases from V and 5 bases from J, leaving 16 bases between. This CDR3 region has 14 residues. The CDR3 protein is CAPTNGGNNSPLHF. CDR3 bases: TGTGCCCCAACGAATGGGGGGAATAATTCACCCCTCCACTTT.

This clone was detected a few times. CDR3 DNA sequence: TGCGCCAGCAGCCAAGAGGGTAGGGCGGGAGATGGCACAGATACGCAGTATTTT. Amino acids: CASSQEGRAGDGTDTQYF. The V call is TRBV1, the J call TRBJ2-3; the table calls TRBD2, which could not be checked here. TRBV1 is a pseudogene locus. The length of the CDR3 is 18 residues.

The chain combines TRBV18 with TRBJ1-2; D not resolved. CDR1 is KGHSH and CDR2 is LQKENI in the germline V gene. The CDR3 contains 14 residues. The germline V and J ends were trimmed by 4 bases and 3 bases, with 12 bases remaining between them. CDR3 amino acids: CASSLPTKDYGYTF. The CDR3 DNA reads TGTGCCAGCTCACTCCCGACCAAGGACTATGGCTACACCTTC.

This chain's CDR3 is CASSEGPGYSGNTIYF. The CDR3 DNA is TGTGCCAGCAGTGAAGGGCCGGGATACTCTGGAAACACCATATATTTT. J is TRBJ1-3 and V is TRBV9; D gene ambiguous. Looked up from germline, CDR1 is SGDLS and CDR2 is YYNGEE. V was cut by 5 bases and J by 0 bases, with 15 bases left in between. The CDR3 is 16 amino acids.

The chain's CDR3 is CASSVGGQGVYEQYF. As DNA, the CDR3 is TGTGCCAGCAGCGTGGGAGGACAGGGGGTGTACGAGCAGTACTTC. V is TRBV9 and J is TRBJ2-7; 10 bases fit TRBD1. This CDR3 comprises 15 residues. Germline V lookup: CDR1 SGDLS, CDR2 YYNGEE. The ends lost 2 bases at V and 4 bases at J; junction bases unmatched: 6.

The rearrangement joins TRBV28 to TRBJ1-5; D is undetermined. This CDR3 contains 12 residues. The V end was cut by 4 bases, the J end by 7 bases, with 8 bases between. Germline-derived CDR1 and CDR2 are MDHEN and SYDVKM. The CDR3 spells CASSSALQPQHF. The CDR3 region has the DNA TGTGCCAGCAGTTCCGCTCTCCAGCCCCAGCATTTT.

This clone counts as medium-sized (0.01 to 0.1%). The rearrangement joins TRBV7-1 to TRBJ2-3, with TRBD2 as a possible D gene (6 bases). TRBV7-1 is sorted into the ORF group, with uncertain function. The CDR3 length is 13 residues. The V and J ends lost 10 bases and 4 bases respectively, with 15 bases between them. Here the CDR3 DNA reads TGTGCCACCAAAGGCGGGGACTCAGATACGCAGTATTTT. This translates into CATKGGDSDTQYF.

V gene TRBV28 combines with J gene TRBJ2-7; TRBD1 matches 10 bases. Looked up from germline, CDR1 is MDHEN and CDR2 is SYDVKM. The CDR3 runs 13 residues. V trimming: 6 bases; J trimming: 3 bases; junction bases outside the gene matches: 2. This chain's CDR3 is CASRRTGGYEQYF. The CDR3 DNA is TGTGCCAGCAGAAGGACAGGGGGCTACGAGCAGTACTTC.

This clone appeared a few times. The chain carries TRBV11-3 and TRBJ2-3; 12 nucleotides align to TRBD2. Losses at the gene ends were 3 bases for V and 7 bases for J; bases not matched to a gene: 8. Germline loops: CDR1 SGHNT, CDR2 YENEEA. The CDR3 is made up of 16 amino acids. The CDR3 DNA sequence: TGTGCCAGCAGCTTGGGCCTAGCGGGAGGGGGAAATACGCAGTATTTT. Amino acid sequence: CASSLGLAGGGNTQYF.

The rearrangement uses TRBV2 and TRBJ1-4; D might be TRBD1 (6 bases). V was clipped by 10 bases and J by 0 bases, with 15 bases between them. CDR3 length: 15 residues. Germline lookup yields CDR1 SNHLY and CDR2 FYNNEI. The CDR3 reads CANGRGLATNEKLFF. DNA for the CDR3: TGTGCCAACGGGCGGGGGCTAGCAACTAATGAAAAACTGTTTTTT.

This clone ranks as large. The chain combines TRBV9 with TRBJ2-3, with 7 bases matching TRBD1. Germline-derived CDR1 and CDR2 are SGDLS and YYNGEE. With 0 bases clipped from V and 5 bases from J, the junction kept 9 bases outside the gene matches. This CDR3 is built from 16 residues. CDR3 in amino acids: CASSVAPTGLIDTQYF. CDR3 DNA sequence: TGTGCCAGCAGCGTAGCCCCGACAGGGTTGATAGATACGCAGTATTTT.

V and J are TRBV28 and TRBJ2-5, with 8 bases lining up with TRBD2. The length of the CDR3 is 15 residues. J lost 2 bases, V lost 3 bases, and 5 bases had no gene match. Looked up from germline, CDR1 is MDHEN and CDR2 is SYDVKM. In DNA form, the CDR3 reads TGTGCCAGCAGTTTTACGGCGGGAGGTCAAGAGACCCAGTACTTC. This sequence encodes CASSFTAGGQETQYF.

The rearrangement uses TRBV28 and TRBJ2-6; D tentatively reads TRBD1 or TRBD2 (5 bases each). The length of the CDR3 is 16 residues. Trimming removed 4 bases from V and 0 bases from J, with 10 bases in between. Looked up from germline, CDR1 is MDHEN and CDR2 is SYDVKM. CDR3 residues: CASSSPGRSGANVLTF. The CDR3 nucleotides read TGTGCCAGCAGTTCCCCGGGACGCTCTGGGGCCAACGTCCTGACTTTC.

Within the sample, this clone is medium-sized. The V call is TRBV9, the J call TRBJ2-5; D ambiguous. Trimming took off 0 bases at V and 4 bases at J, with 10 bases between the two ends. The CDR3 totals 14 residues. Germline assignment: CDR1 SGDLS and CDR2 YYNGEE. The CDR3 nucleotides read TGTGCCAGCAGCGTAGAGGCAGGCGGAGAGACCCAGTACTTC. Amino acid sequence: CASSVEAGGETQYF.

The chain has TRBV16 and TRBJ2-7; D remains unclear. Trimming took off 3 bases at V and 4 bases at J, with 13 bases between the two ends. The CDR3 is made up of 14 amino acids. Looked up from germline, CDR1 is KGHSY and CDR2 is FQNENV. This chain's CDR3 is CASSHGRRRYEQYF. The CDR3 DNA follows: TGTGCCAGCAGCCATGGAAGGCGCCGGTACGAGCAGTACTTC.

In nucleotides, the CDR3 is TGTGCCAGTAGTACCGGCGGGAGGCCTCAAGAGACCCAGTACTTC. Protein product: CASSTGGRPQETQYF. This chain links TRBV19 with TRBJ2-5; the match to TRBD2 covers 8 bases. Germline V gene data show CDR1 as LNHDA and CDR2 as SQIVND (reference sequence). This CDR3 has 15 amino acids. J lost 2 bases, V lost 4 bases, and 6 bases had no gene match.

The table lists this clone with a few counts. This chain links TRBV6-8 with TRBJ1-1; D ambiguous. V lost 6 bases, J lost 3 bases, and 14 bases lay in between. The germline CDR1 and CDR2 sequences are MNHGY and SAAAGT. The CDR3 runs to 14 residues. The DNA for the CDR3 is TGTGCCAGCAGATTTAGACCGGAGGACACTGAAGCTTTCTTT. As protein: CASRFRPEDTEAFF.

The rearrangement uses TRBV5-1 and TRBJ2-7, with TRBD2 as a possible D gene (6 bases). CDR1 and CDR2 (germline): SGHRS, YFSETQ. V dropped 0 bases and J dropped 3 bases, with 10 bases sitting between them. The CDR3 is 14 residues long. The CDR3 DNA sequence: TGCGCCAGCAGCTTGGTCGGGGGTAGCTACGAGCAGTACTTC. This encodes CASSLVGGSYEQYF.

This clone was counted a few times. In DNA form, the CDR3 reads TGTGCCAGCAGCTTAGGGCAGAACACTGAAGCTTTCTTT. Its translation is CASSLGQNTEAFF. The rearrangement uses TRBV7-4 and TRBJ1-1; D call uncertain. Looked up from germline, CDR1 is SGHVT and CDR2 is SQSDAQ. This CDR3 spans 13 amino acids. V was clipped by 1 base and J by 1 base, with 4 bases between them.

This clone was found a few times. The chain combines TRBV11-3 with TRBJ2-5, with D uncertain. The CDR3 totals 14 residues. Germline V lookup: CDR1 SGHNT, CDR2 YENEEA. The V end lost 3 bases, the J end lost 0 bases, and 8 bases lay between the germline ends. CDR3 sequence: CASSFSSNQETQYF. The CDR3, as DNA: TGTGCCAGCAGCTTCTCTAGTAACCAAGAGACCCAGTACTTC. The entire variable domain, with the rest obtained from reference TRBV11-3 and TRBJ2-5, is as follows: EAGVVQSPRYKIIEKKQPVAFWCNPISGHNTLYWYLQNLGQGPELLIRYENEEAVDDSQLPKDRFSAERLKGVDSTLKIQPAELGDSAVYLCASSFSSNQETQYFGPGTRLLVL.